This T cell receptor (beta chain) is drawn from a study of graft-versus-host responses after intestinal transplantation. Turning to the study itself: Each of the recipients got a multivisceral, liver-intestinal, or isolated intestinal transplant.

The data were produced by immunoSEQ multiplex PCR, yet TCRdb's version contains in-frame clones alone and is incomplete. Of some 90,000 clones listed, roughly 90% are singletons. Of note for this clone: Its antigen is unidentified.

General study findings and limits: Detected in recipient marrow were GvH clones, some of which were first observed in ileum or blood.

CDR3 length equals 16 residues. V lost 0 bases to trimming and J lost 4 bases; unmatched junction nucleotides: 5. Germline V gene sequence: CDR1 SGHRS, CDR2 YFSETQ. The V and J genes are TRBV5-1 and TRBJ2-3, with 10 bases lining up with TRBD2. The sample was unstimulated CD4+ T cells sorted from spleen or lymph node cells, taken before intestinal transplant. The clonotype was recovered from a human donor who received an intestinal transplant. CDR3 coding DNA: TGCGCCAGCAGCTTGGTGGCTAGCGGGGGAGCAGATACGCAGTATTTT. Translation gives CASSLVASGGADTQYF.